This is a list of T cell receptor beta chains from one sample in a study of PD-1 blockade in classical Hodgkin lymphoma. Profiling relied on immunoSEQ multiplex PCR, and the TCRdb table lists in-frame clones only, not all of them. The repertoire consists of about 24,000 clones, with about 80% occurring once and the leading ten covering 6.7%. Source: peripheral blood mononuclear cells (PBMCs), taken at baseline. The receptors derive from a human donor with classical Hodgkin lymphoma. The CDR3 runs from the conserved cysteine through the conserved F or W. D genes are given only for firm matches. Clone size appears in some rows only: once, few, many, or a class for an expanded clone.

D	V	size	J	CDR3	DNA
.	TRBV6-5	.	TRBJ1-2	CASRTGYGYTF	TGTGCCAGCAGGACAGGCTATGGCTACACCTTC
.	TRBV4-3	once	TRBJ1-6	CASSQGNSPLHF	TGCGCCAGCAGCCAAGGCAATTCACCCCTCCACTTT
.	TRBV19	few	TRBJ2-1	CASNTGISRNEQFF	TGTGCCAGTAATACAGGGATTTCGAGAAATGAGCAGTTCTTC
.	TRBV5-6	once	TRBJ1-1	CASSLGGSFYTEAFF	TGTGCCAGCAGCTTGGGGGGCAGCTTCTACACTGAAGCTTTCTTT
.	TRBV5-8	.	TRBJ2-5	CASSLDRAPGLAQYF	TGTGCCAGCAGCTTGGACAGGGCCCCAGGCTTGGCCCAGTACTTC
TRBD1	TRBV10-2	.	TRBJ2-1	CASSDRTGSYNEQFF	TGCGCCAGCAGTGACAGGACAGGGTCCTACAATGAGCAGTTCTTC
.	TRBV10-3	.	TRBJ1-5	CAISPGDGQPQHF	TGTGCCATCAGTCCAGGGGACGGTCAGCCCCAGCATTTT
TRBD1	TRBV7-8	.	TRBJ1-3	CASSLEGASGNTIYF	TGTGCCAGCAGCCTCGAGGGGGCCTCTGGAAACACCATATATTTT
.	TRBV7-9	.	TRBJ1-1	CASSSVRGANTEAFF	TGTGCCAGCAGCTCGGTAAGGGGGGCGAACACTGAAGCTTTCTTT
.	TRBV5-6	.	TRBJ2-1	CASSSLGGPSYNEQFF	TGTGCCAGCAGCTCACTTGGGGGGCCCTCCTACAATGAGCAGTTCTTC
.	TRBV19	.	TRBJ2-1	CASSITQSEQFF	TGTGCCAGTAGTATTACCCAAAGTGAGCAGTTCTTC
.	TRBV7-9	.	TRBJ1-1	CASGPPNTEAFF	TGTGCCAGTGGACCGCCAAACACTGAAGCTTTCTTT
.	TRBV29-1	once	TRBJ2-7	CSVLDRSRVYEQYF	TGCAGCGTGCTGGACCGTAGTAGGGTCTACGAGCAGTACTTC
TRBD2	TRBV4-1	.	TRBJ2-7	CASSLTSGGSYEQYF	TGCGCCAGCAGCCTTACTAGCGGGGGGTCGTACGAGCAGTACTTC
TRBD1	TRBV19	few	TRBJ1-3	CASSPGQGLGNTIYF	TGTGCCAGTAGTCCTGGACAGGGGCTGGGAAACACCATATATTTT
TRBD2	TRBV19	once	TRBJ2-5	CASSILAGGQETQYF	TGTGCCAGTAGTATACTAGCGGGGGGCCAAGAGACCCAGTACTTC
.	TRBV6-5	once	TRBJ1-2	CASRRRGGEGGYTF	TGTGCCAGCAGACGCCGAGGAGGGGAGGGTGGCTACACCTTC
.	TRBV29-1	.	TRBJ2-1	CSVVGGLYNEQFF	TGCAGCGTTGTGGGGGGGCTCTACAATGAGCAGTTCTTC
.	TRBV6-1	.	TRBJ1-1	CASSDQEFEAFF	TGTGCCAGCAGTGATCAGGAGTTTGAAGCTTTCTTT
.	TRBV20-1	.	TRBJ1-3	CSVKTGNTIYF	TGCAGTGTTAAGACTGGAAACACCATATATTTT
.	TRBV30	once	TRBJ1-1	CAWSVRRTEAFF	TGTGCCTGGAGTGTACGAAGGACTGAAGCTTTCTTT
TRBD1	TRBV2	.	TRBJ1-1	CASRTGAGNTEAFF	TGTGCCAGCAGGACAGGGGCGGGGAACACTGAAGCTTTCTTT
TRBD2	TRBV7-2	.	TRBJ2-7	CASSYRLAVGYEQYF	TGTGCCAGCAGCTATAGACTAGCGGTTGGCTACGAGCAGTACTTC
TRBD2	TRBV5-5	.	TRBJ2-1	CASSSYQRGGIDEQFF	TGTGCCAGCAGCTCCTACCAGCGGGGGGGCATCGATGAGCAGTTCTTC
.	TRBV7-9	once	TRBJ1-1	CASSLVSGRSTEAFF	TGTGCCAGCAGCTTAGTATCGGGACGGTCTACTGAAGCTTTCTTT
.	TRBV11-2	.	TRBJ2-2	CASSLIGGGYTGELFF	TGTGCCAGCAGCTTAATCGGCGGGGGCTACACCGGGGAGCTGTTTTTT
.	TRBV11-2	.	TRBJ2-1	CASSLTTGNNEQFF	TGTGCCAGCAGCTTGACTACAGGGAACAATGAGCAGTTCTTC
TRBD1	TRBV6-6	.	TRBJ2-7	CASSSSGTGLYEQYF	TGTGCCAGCAGTTCTTCCGGGACAGGGCTGTACGAGCAGTACTTC
.	TRBV5-1	few	TRBJ2-6	CASSRISGANVLTF	TGCGCCAGCAGCAGAATCTCTGGGGCCAACGTCCTGACTTTC
.	TRBV6-5	.	TRBJ2-1	CASSHRDEQFF	TGTGCCAGCAGTCACAGAGATGAGCAGTTCTTC
TRBD1	TRBV10-3	.	TRBJ1-6	CANSGQGDSPLHF	TGTGCCAACTCCGGACAGGGTGATTCACCCCTCCACTTT
.	TRBV5-4	.	TRBJ2-5	CASSLARGSETQYF	TGTGCCAGCAGCTTGGCGCGCGGATCCGAGACCCAGTACTTC
TRBD2	TRBV5-5	.	TRBJ2-2	CASSMGLAKGELFF	TGTGCCAGCAGCATGGGACTAGCGAAGGGGGAGCTGTTTTTT
TRBD2	TRBV6-1	.	TRBJ2-5	CASSELGFSGGTGETQYF	TGTGCCAGCAGTGAACTGGGGTTTAGCGGGGGTACGGGAGAGACCCAGTACTTC
.	TRBV7-2	.	TRBJ2-6	CASSLGVGSGANVLTF	TGTGCCAGCAGCTTAGGGGTCGGGTCTGGGGCCAACGTCCTGACTTTC
TRBD2	TRBV9	.	TRBJ2-3	CASSPRGSGGEFYTQYF	TGTGCCAGCAGCCCCCGGGGAAGCGGGGGCGAGTTTTATACGCAGTATTTT
TRBD1	TRBV13	.	TRBJ1-4	CASSAGTAFNEKLFF	TGTGCCAGCAGCGCCGGGACAGCCTTTAATGAAAAACTGTTTTTT
.	TRBV7-9	.	TRBJ1-2	CASSSSTPLYGYTF	TGTGCCAGCAGCTCCTCGACTCCCCTCTATGGCTACACCTTC
TRBD1	TRBV18	.	TRBJ1-5	CASSPGTGDNQPQHF	TGTGCCAGCTCACCGGGGACAGGGGACAATCAGCCCCAGCATTTT
TRBD2	TRBV11-2	.	TRBJ2-5	CASSLDWEGTQEETQYF	TGTGCCAGCAGCTTAGATTGGGAGGGGACGCAGGAAGAGACCCAGTACTTC
.	TRBV7-2	medium-sized	TRBJ1-1	CASSPAAGGTEAFF	TGTGCCAGCAGTCCCGCAGCAGGTGGGACTGAAGCTTTCTTT
.	TRBV7-2	.	TRBJ1-5	CASSLSQGRNQPQHF	TGTGCCAGCAGCTTAAGTCAGGGGAGGAATCAGCCCCAGCATTTT
TRBD1	TRBV10-3	.	TRBJ2-3	CAITEGNRGLTDTQYF	TGTGCCATCACCGAGGGAAACAGGGGTCTCACAGATACGCAGTATTTT
.	TRBV18	.	TRBJ2-5	CASSPDRRGSMGTQYF	TGTGCCAGCTCACCAGATAGGAGGGGGTCGATGGGGACCCAGTACTTC
.	TRBV14	.	TRBJ2-3	CASSHFGQGVPDTQYF	TGTGCCAGCAGCCACTTCGGGCAGGGAGTTCCAGATACGCAGTATTTT
.	TRBV7-2	.	TRBJ2-1	CASSIELVADEQFF	TGTGCCAGCAGCATAGAACTAGTCGCGGATGAGCAGTTCTTC
TRBD1	TRBV7-2	few	TRBJ2-7	CASSPEGGQGFQQYF	TGTGCCAGCAGCCCAGAGGGAGGACAGGGTTTCCAGCAGTACTTC
.	TRBV20-1	.	TRBJ1-1	CSASLNTEAFF	TGCAGTGCCTCTTTGAACACTGAAGCTTTCTTT
.	TRBV7-8	.	TRBJ1-1	CATLVDRKGTDTEAFF	TGTGCCACCCTTGTCGATAGGAAGGGTACCGACACTGAAGCTTTCTTT